Presented here are 3 T cell receptor beta chains from one specimen sequenced in a study of T cell clones after liver transplantation. Data came from immunoSEQ multiplex PCR; TCRdb stores just in-frame clones and leaves some out. The sample records tens of thousands of clones, 65% to 75% being singletons. The source material was CD4+ T cells from blood, sampled before liver transplant. The receptors shown here come from a human donor who received a liver transplant.

This clone was found many times. The V and J genes are TRBV10-1 and TRBJ2-7; tentative D call: TRBD1 (6 bases). The V and J ends lost 4 bases and 2 bases respectively, with 15 bases between them. Looked up from germline, CDR1 is WNHNN and CDR2 is SYGVQD (reference sequence). This CDR3 has 15 residues. CDR3 region: CASSAGQGIPYEQYF. The CDR3 DNA reads as TGCGCCAGCAGTGCCGGGCAGGGGATTCCCTACGAGCAGTACTTC.

The genes are TRBV19 and TRBJ2-1; 14 bases fit TRBD2. V shed 6 bases and J 4 bases; nucleotides not matched to a gene: 2. This CDR3 spans 15 amino acids. Per the germline V gene, CDR1 is LNHDA and CDR2 is SQIVND (reference sequence). The CDR3 DNA follows: TGTGCCAGTAGCGGACTAGCGGGGGGATACAATGAGCAGTTCTTC. This codes for CASSGLAGGYNEQFF.

The chain's CDR3 is CAWRANSGGPYGYTF. The CDR3, as DNA: TGTGCCTGGAGAGCTAATTCAGGGGGCCCCTATGGCTACACCTTC. This sequence joins TRBV30 and TRBJ1-2, with TRBD1 matching 8 bases. J lost 4 bases, V lost 3 bases, and 10 bases had no gene match. Germline V CDR1 and CDR2: GTSNPN, SVGIG (reference sequence). The CDR3 sequence is 15 residues long.